Below are 7 T cell receptor beta chains sequenced from a single sample in a study of beta chain features in type 1 diabetes. Sequencing targeted expressed TCRB transcripts, as all isolated RNA had been reverse transcribed. TCRdb keeps only in-frame clones here, not all; method: immunoSEQ multiplex PCR. This table has about 370,000 clones, around 15% appearing once. Sequencing used naive CD4+ T cells from blood. These receptors were taken from a woman aged 18-29 years in good health.

This clone was detected a few times. The gene calls are TRBV6-5 and TRBJ1-1, with D perhaps matching TRBD1 (6 bases). The germline V and J ends were trimmed by 6 bases and 0 bases, with 8 bases remaining between them. This CDR3 is 13 amino acids long. Germline values: CDR1 MNHEY, CDR2 SVGAGI. CDR3 sequence reads: CASRRTVNTEAFF. The CDR3, as DNA: TGTGCCAGCAGGAGGACAGTGAACACTGAAGCTTTCTTT.

The rearrangement joins TRBV7-9 to TRBJ2-7, with TRBD2 matching over 10 bases. CDR1 is SEHNR and CDR2 is FQNEAQ in the germline V gene (reference sequence). This CDR3 region has 15 residues. The trim removed 5 bases at V and 4 bases at J, leaving 8 bases unmatched. Here the CDR3 reads CASSPAGTSDYEQYF. The CDR3 nucleotides are TGTGCCAGCAGCCCGGCCGGGACTAGCGATTACGAGCAGTACTTC.

This clone has just a few counts. The gene calls are TRBV28 and TRBJ1-1, with 7 bases that match TRBD1. CDR3 length: 15 residues. The germline V gene encodes CDR1 MDHEN and CDR2 SYDVKM. The V gene end was trimmed by 5 bases and the J gene end by 1 base; junction bases not matched to a gene: 7. CDR3 sequence reads: CASSPSEGANTEAFF. The CDR3 DNA reads as TGTGCCAGCAGTCCTTCGGAGGGGGCGAACACTGAAGCTTTCTTT.

This clone was detected a few times. The chain recombines TRBV7-2 with TRBJ2-3; tentative D call: TRBD2 (6 bases). The length of the CDR3 is 16 residues. Germline-derived CDR1 and CDR2 are SGHTA and FQGNSA. Trimming shortened V by 2 bases and J by 0 bases, and 12 bases separated the two germline ends. In DNA form, the CDR3 reads TGTGCCAGCAGCTTAAGGGCAGGGACTAGCACAGATACGCAGTATTTT. Translating gives CASSLRAGTSTDTQYF.

The sample holds a few counts of this clone. In the same sample, other DNA sequences code for this CDR3. This chain joins TRBV30 and TRBJ2-1; 10 nucleotides align to TRBD2. This CDR3 has 14 amino acids. Per the germline V gene, CDR1 is GTSNPN and CDR2 is SVGIG (reference sequence). The V segment lost 0 bases and the J segment 4 bases; nucleotides outside the gene matches: 0. The CDR3 reads CAWSVAGGYNEQFF. The DNA of the CDR3 is TGTGCCTGGAGTGTAGCGGGAGGGTACAATGAGCAGTTCTTC.

This chain links TRBV27 with TRBJ1-2; the D gene is possibly TRBD1 (5 bases). V was shortened by 5 bases and J by 8 bases, with 18 bases between the two germline ends. The CDR3 extends over 14 amino acids. Per the germline V gene, CDR1 is MNHEY and CDR2 is SMNVEV (reference sequence). This CDR3 is CASSPTTAPPGYTF. The DNA of the CDR3 is TGTGCCAGCAGTCCCACGACAGCCCCCCCAGGCTACACCTTC.

V is TRBV7-2 and J is TRBJ2-7, with TRBD2 matching 7 bases. The CDR3 runs 16 residues. Germline lookup yields CDR1 SGHTA and CDR2 FQGNSA. The trim removed 5 bases at V and 4 bases at J, leaving 14 bases unmatched. The DNA for the CDR3 is TGTGCCAGCAGCCCCCGTACAGCGGGGCGGCATTACGAGCAGTACTTC. It yields the protein CASSPRTAGRHYEQYF.